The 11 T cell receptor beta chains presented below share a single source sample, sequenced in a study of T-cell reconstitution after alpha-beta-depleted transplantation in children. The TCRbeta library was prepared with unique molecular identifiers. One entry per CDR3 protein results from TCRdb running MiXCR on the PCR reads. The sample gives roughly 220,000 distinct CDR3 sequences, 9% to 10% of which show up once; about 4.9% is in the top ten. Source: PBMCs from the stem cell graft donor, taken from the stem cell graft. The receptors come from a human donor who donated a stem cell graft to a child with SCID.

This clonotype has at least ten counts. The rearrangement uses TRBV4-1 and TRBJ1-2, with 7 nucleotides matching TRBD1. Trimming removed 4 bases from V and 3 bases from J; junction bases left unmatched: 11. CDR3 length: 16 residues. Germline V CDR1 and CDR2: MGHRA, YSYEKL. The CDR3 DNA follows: TGCGCCAGCAGCCTGGACTTCAGGGGGACCGACTATGGCTACACCTTC. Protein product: CASSLDFRGTDYGYTF.

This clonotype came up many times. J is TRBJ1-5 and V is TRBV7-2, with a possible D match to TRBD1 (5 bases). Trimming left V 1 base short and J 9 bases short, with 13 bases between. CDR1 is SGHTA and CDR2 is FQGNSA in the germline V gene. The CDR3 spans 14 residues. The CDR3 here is CASSLGGGAMPQHF. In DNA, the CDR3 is TGTGCCAGCAGCTTAGGGGGAGGGGCAATGCCCCAGCATTTT.

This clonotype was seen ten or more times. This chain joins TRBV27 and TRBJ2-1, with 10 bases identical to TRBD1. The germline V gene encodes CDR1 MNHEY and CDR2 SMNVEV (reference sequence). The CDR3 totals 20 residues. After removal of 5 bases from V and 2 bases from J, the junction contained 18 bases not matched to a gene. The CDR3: CASSGLGGTGVTGAYNEQFF. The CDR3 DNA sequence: TGTGCCAGCAGTGGCTTAGGAGGGACAGGGGTTACGGGCGCCTACAATGAGCAGTTCTTC.

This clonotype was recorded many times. CDR3 protein: CASSLSGARESYGYTF. The CDR3, as DNA: TGCGCCAGCAGCTTGTCTGGGGCCCGGGAGTCCTATGGCTACACCTTC. This chain joins TRBV5-1 and TRBJ1-2; TRBD1 might be the D (5 bases). V was shortened by 1 base and J by 4 bases, with 17 bases between the two germline ends. The germline V gene has CDR1 SGHRS and CDR2 YFSETQ. The CDR3 is 16 amino acids.

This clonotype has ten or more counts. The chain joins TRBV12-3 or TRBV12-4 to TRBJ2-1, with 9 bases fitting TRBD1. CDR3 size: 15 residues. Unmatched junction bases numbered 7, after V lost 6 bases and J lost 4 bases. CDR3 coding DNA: TGTGCCAGCAGCCGGACAGGGGCCAGTTACAATGAGCAGTTCTTC. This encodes CASSRTGASYNEQFF.

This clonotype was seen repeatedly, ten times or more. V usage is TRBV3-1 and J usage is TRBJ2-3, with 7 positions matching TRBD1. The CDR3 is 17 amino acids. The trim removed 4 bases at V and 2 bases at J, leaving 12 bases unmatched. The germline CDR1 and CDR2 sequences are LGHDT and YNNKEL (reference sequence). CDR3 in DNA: TGTGCCAGCAGCCCCGGATCCTGGACAGGCCTCACAGATACGCAGTATTTT. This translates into CASSPGSWTGLTDTQYF.

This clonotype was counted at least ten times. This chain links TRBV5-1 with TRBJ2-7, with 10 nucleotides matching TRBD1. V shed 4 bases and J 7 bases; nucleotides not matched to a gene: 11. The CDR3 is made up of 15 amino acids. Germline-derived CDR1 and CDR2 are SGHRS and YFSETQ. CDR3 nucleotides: TGCGCCAGCAGCCCATGGACAGGGGGGGTAGCGGAGCAGTACTTC. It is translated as CASSPWTGGVAEQYF.

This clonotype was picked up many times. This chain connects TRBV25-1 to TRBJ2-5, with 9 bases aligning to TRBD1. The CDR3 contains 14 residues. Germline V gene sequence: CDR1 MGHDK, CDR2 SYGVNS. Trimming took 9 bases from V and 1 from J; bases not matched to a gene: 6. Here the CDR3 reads CASLGQGRQETQYF. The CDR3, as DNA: TGTGCCAGTTTGGGACAGGGCCGCCAAGAGACCCAGTACTTC.

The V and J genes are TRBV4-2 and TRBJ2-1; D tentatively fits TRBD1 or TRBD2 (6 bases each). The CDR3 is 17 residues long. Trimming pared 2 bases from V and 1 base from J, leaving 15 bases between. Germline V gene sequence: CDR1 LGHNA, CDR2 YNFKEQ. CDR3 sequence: CASSQPEGGFSYNEQFF. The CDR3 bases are TGTGCCAGCAGCCAACCCGAGGGGGGCTTTTCCTACAATGAGCAGTTCTTC.

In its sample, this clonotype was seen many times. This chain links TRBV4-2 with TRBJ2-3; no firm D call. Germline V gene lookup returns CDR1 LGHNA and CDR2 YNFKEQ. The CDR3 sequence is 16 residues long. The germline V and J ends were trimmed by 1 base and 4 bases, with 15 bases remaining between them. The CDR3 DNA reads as TGTGCCAGCAGCCAAGTAGGAAAGGGTTGTGCAGATACGCAGTATTTT. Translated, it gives CASSQVGKGCADTQYF.

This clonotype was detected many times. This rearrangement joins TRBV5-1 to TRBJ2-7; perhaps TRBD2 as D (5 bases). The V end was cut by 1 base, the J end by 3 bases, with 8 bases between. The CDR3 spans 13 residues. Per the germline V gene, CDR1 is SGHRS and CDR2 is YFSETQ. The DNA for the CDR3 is TGCGCCAGCAGCTTGCTAGGGAGCTACGAGCAGTACTTC. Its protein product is CASSLLGSYEQYF.